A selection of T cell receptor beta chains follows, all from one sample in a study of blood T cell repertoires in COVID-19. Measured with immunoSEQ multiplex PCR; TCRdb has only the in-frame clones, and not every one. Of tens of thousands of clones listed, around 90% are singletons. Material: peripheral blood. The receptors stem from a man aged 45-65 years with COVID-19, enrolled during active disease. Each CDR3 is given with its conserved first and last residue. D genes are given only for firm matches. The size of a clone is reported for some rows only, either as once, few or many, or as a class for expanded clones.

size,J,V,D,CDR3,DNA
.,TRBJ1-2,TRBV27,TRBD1,CASSHLQTGEVRYGYTF,TGTGCCAGCAGTCATCTCCAGACAGGGGAAGTTCGCTATGGCTACACCTTC
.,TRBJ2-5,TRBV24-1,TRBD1,CATSDLGKSGGQETQYF,TGTGCCACCAGTGATTTGGGTAAATCAGGGGGACAAGAGACCCAGTACTTC
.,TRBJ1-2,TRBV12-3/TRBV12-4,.,CASSSLGGYGYTF,TGTGCCAGCAGTTCCCTGGGGGGCTATGGCTACACCTTC
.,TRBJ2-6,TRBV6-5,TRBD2,CASSSGGSGANVLTF,TGTGCCAGCAGTTCGGGGGGCTCTGGGGCCAACGTCCTGACTTTC
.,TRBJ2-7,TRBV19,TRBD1,CASSTSGTGVYEQYF,TGTGCCAGTAGTACATCCGGGACAGGGGTCTACGAGCAGTACTTC
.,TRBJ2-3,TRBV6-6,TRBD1,CASSYGGAGGLDTQYF,TGTGCCAGCAGTTACGGTGGGGCAGGGGGATTAGATACGCAGTATTTT
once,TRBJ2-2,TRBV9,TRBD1,CASSIRQGGPGELFF,TGTGCCAGCAGCATTCGACAGGGCGGTCCCGGGGAGCTGTTTTTT
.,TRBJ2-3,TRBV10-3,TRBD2,CAIRTEAGASTDTQYF,TGTGCCATCAGGACAGAAGCGGGGGCGAGCACAGATACGCAGTATTTT
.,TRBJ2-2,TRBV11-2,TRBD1,CASSKPGQVDTGELFF,TGTGCCAGCAGCAAACCGGGACAGGTTGACACCGGGGAGCTGTTTTTT
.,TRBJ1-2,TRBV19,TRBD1,CASTLGQLTGSYTF,TGTGCCAGTACCCTGGGACAGCTGACGGGAAGCTACACCTTC
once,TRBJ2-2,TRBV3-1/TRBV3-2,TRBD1,CASSQARTGTNTGELFF,TGTGCCAGCAGCCAAGCACGGACAGGGACGAACACCGGGGAGCTGTTTTTT
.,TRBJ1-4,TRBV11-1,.,CASSLARGTSTNEKLFF,TGTGCCAGCAGCTTAGCGCGGGGCACTTCAACTAATGAAAAACTGTTTTTT
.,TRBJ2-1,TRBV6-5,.,CASRDYYYEQFF,TGTGCCAGCAGGGACTACTATTATGAGCAGTTCTTC
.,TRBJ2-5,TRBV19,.,CASSKADQNQETQYF,TGTGCCAGTAGTAAGGCGGATCAGAACCAAGAGACCCAGTACTTC
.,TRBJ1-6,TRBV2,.,CASSETPGSNSPLHF,TGTGCCAGCAGTGAAACCCCAGGGTCTAATTCACCCCTCCACTTT
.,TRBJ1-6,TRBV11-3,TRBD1,CASSTYRGSSYNSPLHF,TGTGCCAGCAGCACTTACAGGGGGAGCTCCTATAATTCACCCCTCCACTTT
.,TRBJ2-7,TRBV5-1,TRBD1,CASSRDRTGEQYF,TGCGCCAGCAGCCGGGACAGGACCGGCGAGCAGTACTTC
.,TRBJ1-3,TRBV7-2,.,CASSYGSTTSGNTIYF,TGTGCCAGCAGCTACGGGTCCACAACCTCTGGAAACACCATATATTTT
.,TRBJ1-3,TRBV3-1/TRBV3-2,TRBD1,CASSQSGTGVKGNTIYF,TGTGCCAGCAGCCAATCCGGGACAGGGGTAAAAGGAAACACCATATATTTT
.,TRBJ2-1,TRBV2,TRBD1,CASSGPGTGTFNEQFF,TGTGCCAGCAGTGGACCCGGGACAGGGACCTTTAATGAGCAGTTCTTC